The rows below give T cell receptor beta chains drawn from one sample of a study of blood T cells in healthy people across ages. MiXCR was run by TCRdb on the 5' RACE reads, yielding one entry per CDR3 protein. The sample includes about 1.5 million distinct CDR3 sequences, roughly two fifths of them seen just once. Sequencing input: blood. The receptors shown here come from a woman under 30 in good health. Both conserved end residues are part of each CDR3. A D gene is named only where the DNA matches it firmly. Size values are once, few and many counts, or a class for expanded clones, and some rows have none.

J gene	D gene	clone size	V gene	CDR3 protein	CDR3 DNA
TRBJ1-1	.	.	TRBV20-1	CSARERTTNTEAFF	TGCAGTGCTAGAGAACGGACAACGAACACTGAAGCTTTCTTT
TRBJ2-3	TRBD1	few	TRBV5-1	CASSAQGAPDTQYF	TGCGCCAGCAGCGCACAGGGGGCCCCAGATACGCAGTATTTT
TRBJ1-2	.	.	TRBV7-2	CASSLARSSEGYGYTF	TGTGCCAGCAGCTTAGCGCGAAGTTCAGAGGGCTATGGCTACACCTTC
TRBJ1-2	.	many	TRBV7-9	CASSLPGLYGYTF	TGTGCCAGCAGTTTACCAGGGCTCTATGGCTACACCTTC
TRBJ2-2	TRBD2	.	TRBV20-1	CSARDPLAGDTGELFF	TGCAGTGCTAGAGATCCGCTAGCGGGAGACACCGGGGAGCTGTTTTTT
TRBJ1-6	.	.	TRBV28	CASRETELHNSPLHF	TGTGCCAGCAGGGAAACAGAGCTCCATAATTCACCCCTCCACTTT
TRBJ1-6	.	.	TRBV27	CATKERVRSPPHF	TGTGCCACCAAGGAAAGGGTTAGGTCACCCCCCCACTTT
TRBJ1-6	.	.	TRBV20-1	CSASMSGSPLHF	TGCAGTGCTTCCATGTCCGGTTCACCCCTCCACTTT
TRBJ1-2	TRBD1	.	TRBV7-2	CASSRQGVYGYTF	TGTGCCAGCAGCCGACAGGGAGTCTATGGCTACACCTTC
TRBJ2-1	.	few	TRBV9	CASSFRTDYNEQFF	TGTGCCAGCAGCTTTCGGACGGATTACAATGAGCAGTTCTTC
TRBJ1-1	.	once	TRBV29-1	CSVLGRFTTEAFF	TGCAGCGTTCTAGGGAGGTTCACGACTGAAGCTTTCTTT
TRBJ1-6	.	once	TRBV7-2	CASSLPPVTRTLHF	TGTGCCAGCAGCTTACCGCCTGTAACCCGCACCCTCCACTTT
TRBJ2-4	TRBD2	.	TRBV12-3/TRBV12-4	CASSKRSRLAANIQYF	TGTGCCAGCAGTAAGAGGAGTCGACTAGCGGCAAACATTCAGTACTTC
TRBJ2-1	.	few	TRBV12-3/TRBV12-4	CASSPWTAYNEQFF	TGTGCCAGCAGCCCCTGGACAGCCTACAATGAGCAGTTCTTC
TRBJ2-1	.	many	TRBV7-2	CASSLVTRGNNEQFF	TGTGCCAGCAGCTTAGTCACGCGAGGAAACAATGAGCAGTTCTTC
TRBJ2-7	TRBD2	.	TRBV20-1	CSPSGAYEQYF	TGCAGTCCTAGCGGGGCCTACGAGCAGTACTTC
TRBJ2-2	TRBD1	few	TRBV7-9	CASSFSGTGNTGELFF	TGTGCCAGCAGCTTTTCCGGGACAGGGAACACCGGGGAGCTGTTTTTT
TRBJ1-1	.	few	TRBV12-3/TRBV12-4	CASLQGINTEAFF	TGTGCCAGTTTACAGGGAATTAACACTGAAGCTTTCTTT
TRBJ1-1	.	.	TRBV5-1	CASSLGRENTEAFF	TGTGCCAGCAGTTTGGGCAGGGAGAACACTGAAGCTTTCTTT
TRBJ2-7	.	few	TRBV28	CASSFRGSLSYEQYF	TGTGCCAGCAGCTTTCGGGGGTCTCTTTCCTACGAGCAGTACTTC
TRBJ2-5	.	.	TRBV4-1	CASSQFGGRRQETQYF	TGCGCCAGCAGCCAGTTCGGAGGACGACGACAAGAGACCCAGTACTTC
TRBJ2-5	.	few	TRBV6-2/TRBV6-3	CASRGLFDQETQYF	TGTGCCAGCAGGGGACTTTTTGACCAAGAGACCCAGTACTTC
TRBJ2-7	.	few	TRBV7-6	CASSSEDLGAYEQYF	TGTGCCAGCAGCTCGGAAGACCTAGGGGCCTACGAGCAGTACTTC
TRBJ2-1	TRBD1	.	TRBV29-1	CNVVRTGVYNEQFF	TGCAACGTGGTCAGGACAGGGGTCTACAATGAGCAGTTCTTC
TRBJ1-5	TRBD1	.	TRBV5-1	CASSAGTGEQPQHF	TGCGCCAGCAGCGCAGGGACAGGGGAGCAGCCCCAGCATTTT
TRBJ2-1	TRBD2	.	TRBV7-2	CASSVGTSGAEQFF	TGTGCCAGCAGCGTAGGGACTAGCGGGGCCGAGCAGTTCTTC
TRBJ2-5	.	.	TRBV7-9	CASSSGEEETQYF	TGTGCCAGCAGCTCCGGGGAGGAAGAGACCCAGTACTTC
TRBJ2-4	.	few	TRBV4-1	CASSQGDSKNIQYF	TGCGCCAGCAGCCAAGGGGACTCAAAAAACATTCAGTACTTC
TRBJ2-3	.	.	TRBV12-3/TRBV12-4	CASSLGLNADTQYF	TGTGCCAGCAGTTTAGGACTCAACGCAGATACGCAGTATTTT
TRBJ1-1	TRBD1	few	TRBV4-3	CASSQETGRAEAFF	TGCGCCAGCAGCCAAGAGACAGGGAGGGCTGAAGCTTTCTTT
TRBJ1-1	.	.	TRBV15	CATSRGPGVNTEAFF	TGTGCCACCAGCAGAGGCCCGGGAGTGAACACTGAAGCTTTCTTT
TRBJ1-4	.	.	TRBV9	CASSATGLTNEKLFF	TGTGCCAGCAGCGCGACAGGCCTAACTAATGAAAAACTGTTTTTT
TRBJ1-6	.	few	TRBV20-1	CSACRTANSPLHF	TGCAGTGCTTGCCGGACAGCCAATTCACCCCTCCACTTT
TRBJ2-7	.	.	TRBV14	CASSQDKGYYEQYF	TGTGCCAGCAGCCAGGACAAAGGGTATTACGAGCAGTACTTC
TRBJ1-5	.	.	TRBV5-6	CASSKKGVYSNQPQHF	TGTGCCAGCAGCAAGAAGGGGGTCTATAGCAATCAGCCCCAGCATTTT
TRBJ2-7	.	few	TRBV29-1	CSVELVGYEQYF	TGCAGCGTTGAATTGGTAGGATACGAGCAGTACTTC
TRBJ1-1	.	.	TRBV6-6	CASSQHSRGREAFF	TGTGCCAGCAGCCAACATAGCAGGGGCCGGGAGGCTTTCTTT
TRBJ2-5	TRBD2	few	TRBV9	CASSPRDYSSTQYF	TGTGCCAGCAGCCCTCGGGACTACAGCTCGACCCAGTACTTC
TRBJ2-1	.	.	TRBV7-3	CASSLTQGSYNEQFF	TGTGCCAGCAGCTTAACCCAGGGTTCCTACAATGAGCAGTTCTTC
TRBJ2-3	TRBD1	.	TRBV20-1	CSALQGVTDTQYF	TGCAGTGCTCTGCAGGGGGTCACAGATACGCAGTATTTT
TRBJ1-2	.	once	TRBV11-2	CASSHLQILLGEGYTF	TGTGCCAGCAGCCATCTTCAGATCCTGCTCGGGGAAGGCTACACCTTC
TRBJ2-3	.	few	TRBV6-5	CASRATLMVAADTQYF	TGTGCCAGCAGAGCTACCCTGATGGTGGCGGCAGATACGCAGTATTTT
TRBJ1-2	.	once	TRBV6-1	CASNPTGAGYGYTF	TGTGCCAGCAACCCAACGGGGGCAGGCTATGGCTACACCTTC
TRBJ2-7	TRBD2	few	TRBV15	CATHPAGGLHEQYF	TGTGCCACCCATCCTGCGGGAGGATTACACGAGCAGTACTTC
TRBJ2-1	.	few	TRBV20-1	CSAVEGSSYNEQFF	TGCAGTGCTGTGGAGGGGAGCTCCTACAATGAGCAGTTCTTC
TRBJ2-7	.	.	TRBV14	CASSQRGSLSYEQYF	TGTGCCAGCAGCCAAAGGGGCAGCCTATCCTACGAGCAGTACTTC
TRBJ2-1	.	.	TRBV7-6	CASSSPGISYNEQFF	TGTGCCAGCAGCTCGCCGGGAATCTCCTACAATGAGCAGTTCTTC
TRBJ2-4	.	.	TRBV7-2	CASSLGAGYNIQYF	TGTGCCAGCAGTTTAGGGGCTGGCTATAACATTCAGTACTTC
TRBJ1-4	TRBD1	few	TRBV20-1	CSAGTGGTGNEKLFF	TGCAGTGCTGGCACCGGGGGGACAGGGAATGAAAAACTGTTTTTT
TRBJ2-3	TRBD2	.	TRBV4-3	CASSRLAGGIDTQYF	TGCGCCAGCAGCCGACTAGCGGGGGGCATCGATACGCAGTATTTT
TRBJ2-1	TRBD2	.	TRBV4-3	CASSQNGGGAFGGQFF	TGCGCCAGCAGCCAAAATGGCGGGGGGGCTTTTGGTGGGCAGTTCTTC
TRBJ1-1	.	.	TRBV27	CASSVSATMNTEAFF	TGTGCCAGCAGCGTATCGGCAACCATGAACACTGAAGCTTTCTTT
TRBJ1-5	.	many	TRBV7-2	CASSVGDYSNQPQHF	TGTGCCAGCAGCGTGGGAGATTATAGCAATCAGCCCCAGCATTTT
TRBJ2-7	.	.	TRBV29-1	CSVEDAVRNEQYF	TGCAGCGTTGAAGATGCGGTTAGGAACGAGCAGTACTTC
TRBJ2-5	TRBD1	.	TRBV6-5	CASRRDRGSYNEQYF	TGTGCCAGCAGAAGGGACAGGGGGTCGTACAATGAGCAGTACTTC
TRBJ2-5	TRBD2	few	TRBV6-2/TRBV6-3	CASAGRLAGVQETQYF	TGTGCCAGCGCAGGACGACTAGCGGGGGTCCAAGAGACCCAGTACTTC
TRBJ2-4	TRBD2	.	TRBV2	CASSTTSGNIQYF	TGTGCCAGCAGTACGACTAGCGGAAACATTCAGTACTTC
TRBJ2-1	TRBD2	once	TRBV20-1	CSASPGGRPANEQFF	TGCAGTGCTAGCCCGGGGGGACGCCCGGCCAATGAGCAGTTCTTC
TRBJ1-2	.	.	TRBV4-3	CASSQLHTPNYGYTF	TGCGCCAGCAGCCAGCTTCACACGCCTAACTATGGCTACACCTTC
TRBJ2-5	TRBD2	many	TRBV12-3/TRBV12-4	CASALGWGLAGEGRETQYF	TGTGCCAGCGCGTTAGGTTGGGGACTAGCGGGAGAGGGACGGGAGACCCAGTACTTC